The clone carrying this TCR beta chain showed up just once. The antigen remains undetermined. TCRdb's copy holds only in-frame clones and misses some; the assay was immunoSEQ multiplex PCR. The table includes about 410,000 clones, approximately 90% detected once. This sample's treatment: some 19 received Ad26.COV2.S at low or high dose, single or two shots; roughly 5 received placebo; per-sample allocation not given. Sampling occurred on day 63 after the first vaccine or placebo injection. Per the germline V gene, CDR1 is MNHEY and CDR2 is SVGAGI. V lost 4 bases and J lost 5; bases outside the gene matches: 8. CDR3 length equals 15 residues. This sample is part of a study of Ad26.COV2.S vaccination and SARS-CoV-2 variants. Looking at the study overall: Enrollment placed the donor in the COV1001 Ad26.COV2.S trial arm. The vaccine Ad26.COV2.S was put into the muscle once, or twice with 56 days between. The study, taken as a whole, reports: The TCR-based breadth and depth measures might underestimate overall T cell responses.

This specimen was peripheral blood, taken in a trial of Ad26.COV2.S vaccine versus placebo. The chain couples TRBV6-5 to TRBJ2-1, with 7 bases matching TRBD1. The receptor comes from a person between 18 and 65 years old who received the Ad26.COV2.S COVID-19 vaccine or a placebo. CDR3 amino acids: CASSSRQGQNNEQFF. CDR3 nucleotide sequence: TGTGCCAGCAGTTCCCGACAGGGTCAGAACAATGAGCAGTTCTTC.